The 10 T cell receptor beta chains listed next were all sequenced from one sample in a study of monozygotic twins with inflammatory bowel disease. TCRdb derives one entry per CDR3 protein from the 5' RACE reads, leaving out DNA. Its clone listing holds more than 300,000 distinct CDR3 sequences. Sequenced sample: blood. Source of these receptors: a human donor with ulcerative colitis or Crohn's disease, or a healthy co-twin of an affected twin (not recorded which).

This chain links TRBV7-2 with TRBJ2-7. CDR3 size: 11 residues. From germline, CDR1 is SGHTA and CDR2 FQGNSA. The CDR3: CASSFRYEQYF.

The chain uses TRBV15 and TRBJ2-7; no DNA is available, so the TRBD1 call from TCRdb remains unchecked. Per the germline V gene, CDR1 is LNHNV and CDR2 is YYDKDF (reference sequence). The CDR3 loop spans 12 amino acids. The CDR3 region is CATSIQGNEQYF.

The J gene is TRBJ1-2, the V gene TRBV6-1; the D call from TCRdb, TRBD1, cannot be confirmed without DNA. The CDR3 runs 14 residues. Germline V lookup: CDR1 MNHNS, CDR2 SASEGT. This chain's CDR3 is CASSGQGVKGGYTF.

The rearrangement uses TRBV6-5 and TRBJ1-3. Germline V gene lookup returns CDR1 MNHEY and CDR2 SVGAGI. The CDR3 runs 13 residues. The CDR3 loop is CASSLSRGNTIYF.

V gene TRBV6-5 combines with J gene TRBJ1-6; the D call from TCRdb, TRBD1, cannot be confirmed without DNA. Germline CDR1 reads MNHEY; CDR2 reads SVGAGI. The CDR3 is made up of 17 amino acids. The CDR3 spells CASSYQSAQGVNSPLHF.

CDR3 loop: CASSRDHQETQYF. The rearrangement uses TRBV4-3 and TRBJ2-5; the TRBD1 assignment by TCRdb is unverifiable without DNA. Germline V gene data show CDR1 as LGHNA and CDR2 as YSLEER. The CDR3 sequence is 13 residues long.

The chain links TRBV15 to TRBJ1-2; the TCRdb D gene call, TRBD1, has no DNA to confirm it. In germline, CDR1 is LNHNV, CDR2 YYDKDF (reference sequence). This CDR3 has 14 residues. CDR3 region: CATSRDLLGDGYTF.

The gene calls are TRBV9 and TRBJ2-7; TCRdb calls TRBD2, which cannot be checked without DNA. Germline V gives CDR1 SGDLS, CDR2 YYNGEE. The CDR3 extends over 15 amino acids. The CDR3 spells CASSVGARVSYEQYF. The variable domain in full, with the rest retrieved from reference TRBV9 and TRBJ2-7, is DSGVTQTPKHLITATGQRVTLRCSPRSGDLSVYWYQQSLDQGLQFLIQYYNGEERAKGNILERFSAQQFPDLHSELNLSSLELGDSALYFCASSVGARVSYEQYFGPGTRLTVT.

CDR3 sequence: CASNPAGQETQYF. V is TRBV5-1 and J is TRBJ2-5; TCRdb's assignment of TRBD2 cannot be checked, as there is no DNA. Germline lookup yields CDR1 SGHRS and CDR2 YFSETQ. The CDR3 extends over 13 amino acids.

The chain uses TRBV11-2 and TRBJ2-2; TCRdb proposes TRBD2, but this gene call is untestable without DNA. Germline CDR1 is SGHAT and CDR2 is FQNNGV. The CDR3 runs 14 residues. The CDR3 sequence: CASSPGGRPRELFF.